The 9 T cell receptor beta chains listed next were all sequenced from one sample in a study of TIL therapy for anti-PD-1-resistant metastatic lung cancer. Time point noted: pre-treatment sample, taken before nivolumab and TIL therapy. The libraries were made with immunoSEQ v3. Generated by immunoSEQ multiplex PCR, the TCRdb table keeps only in-frame clones and is missing some. The sample consists of about 21,000 clones, around 70% of them appearing once. Here the sequenced sample was blood, taken at baseline. These receptor sequences come from a person between 25 and 80 years old with non-small cell lung cancer.

The chain is built from TRBV7-2 and TRBJ2-2, with D possibly TRBD2 on 7 matching bases. Germline CDR1 is SGHTA and CDR2 is FQGNSA. V was shortened by 5 bases and J by 7 bases, with 20 bases between the two germline ends. The CDR3 has 16 amino acids. The CDR3: CASSPRKGGGDGELFF. CDR3 nucleotide sequence: TGTGCCAGCAGCCCCCGGAAGGGGGGGGGTGACGGGGAGCTGTTTTTT.

The rearrangement uses TRBV19 and TRBJ1-6; possible D gene TRBD1, 5 bases. Trimming stripped 5 bases from V and 10 bases from J, with 15 bases between. The CDR3 is 14 residues long. Germline CDR1 and CDR2: LNHDA and SQIVND (reference sequence). CDR3 nucleotide sequence: TGTGCCAGTAGTTCTACAGGACCCTCATCACCCCTCCACTTT. Amino acid sequence: CASSSTGPSSPLHF.

This clone came up a few times. This sequence joins TRBV20-1 and TRBJ2-7; 8 bases fit TRBD1. The CDR3 runs 19 residues. After removal of 3 bases from V and 2 bases from J, the junction contained 21 bases not matched to a gene. CDR1 is DFQATT and CDR2 is SNEGSKA in the germline V gene (reference sequence). The CDR3 DNA sequence: TGCAGTGCTAGTACGACACAGGGGGACTTCAGAGACCGCGCCTACGAGCAGTACTTC. Its protein is CSASTTQGDFRDRAYEQYF.

V is TRBV21-1 and J is TRBJ1-2; TRBD1, the D gene given by the table, was not confirmed from the DNA. TRBV21-1 represents a pseudogene. The length of the CDR3 is 15 residues. CDR3 in amino acids: CASSASGTVPYGYTF. DNA for the CDR3: TGTGCCAGCAGCGCCTCCGGGACAGTTCCCTATGGCTACACCTTC.

The genes are TRBV4-1 and TRBJ2-6; TRBD2 might be the D (5 bases). Trimming stripped 4 bases from V and 2 bases from J, with 12 bases between. The CDR3 has 16 residues. Germline loops: CDR1 MGHRA, CDR2 YSYEKL. CDR3 protein: CASSPEDFPGANVLTF. The CDR3 DNA is TGCGCCAGCAGCCCTGAGGACTTCCCTGGGGCCAACGTCCTGACTTTC.

V and J are TRBV4-1 and TRBJ2-1; TRBD2 aligns across 13 bases. Germline trimming cut 5 bases from V and 6 bases from J; bases unmatched to any gene: 4. CDR1 and CDR2 (germline): MGHRA, YSYEKL. This CDR3 contains 15 residues. CDR3 loop: CASSKLAGGGNEQFF. The CDR3 DNA reads as TGCGCCAGCAGCAAACTAGCGGGAGGGGGCAATGAGCAGTTCTTC.

The CDR3, as DNA: TGTGCCAGCAGCTTAAGGGGGGCCCAGAGCGAGCAGTACTTC. Translation gives CASSLRGAQSEQYF. The gene calls are TRBV7-9 and TRBJ2-7; D may match TRBD1 or TRBD2 (6 bases each). Germline CDR1 and CDR2: SEHNR and FQNEAQ (reference sequence). The CDR3 length is 14 residues. V dropped 2 bases and J dropped 6 bases, with 14 bases sitting between them. The full variable domain, rest sourced from reference TRBV7-9 and TRBJ2-7, is DTGVSQNPRHKITKRGQNVTFRCDPISEHNRLYWYRQTLGQGPEFLTYFQNEAQLEKSRLLSDRFSAERPKGSFSTLEIQRTEQGDSAMYLCASSLRGAQSEQYFGPGTRLTVT.

This clone was picked up one time. The chain combines TRBV6-2 or TRBV6-3 with TRBJ1-2, with D maybe TRBD1 (5 bases). This CDR3 spans 17 amino acids. V was cut by 6 bases and J by 1 base, with 21 bases left in between. The germline gives CDR1 MNHEY, CDR2 SVGEGT. The CDR3 region has the DNA TGTGCCAGCAGCCCTGGGCGAACAGGTGTATATAACTATGGCTACACCTTC. Its protein is CASSPGRTGVYNYGYTF.

The table lists this clone with a count of one. This sequence joins TRBV6-5 and TRBJ2-3, with D hard to call. Germline assignment: CDR1 MNHEY and CDR2 SVGAGI. The V gene lost 5 bases and the J gene lost 6 bases, with 15 bases spanning the gap. CDR3 size: 14 residues. This CDR3 reads CASSPTTPADTQYF. The CDR3 region has the DNA TGTGCCAGCAGTCCGACCACACCGGCGGATACGCAGTATTTT.